These 20 T cell receptor beta chains share one sample of origin, sequenced in a study of regulatory T cells in long-lasting Graves disease. The time point is: newly diagnosed GD, antithyroid drugs for less than 3 months. PBMCs provided the RNA from which the TCR library was made. With iRepertoire HTBI primers and Arm-PCR of CDR3 regions, TCR beta libraries were built. Using its own MiXCR run on the multiplex PCR reads, TCRdb lists one record per CDR3 protein. The sample includes roughly 430,000 distinct CDR3 sequences, approximately 16% of them seen just once. In addition, the sample was reused for a study of T cells in Graves' hyperthyroidism and ophthalmopathy.

The sequences come from peripheral blood mononuclear cells (PBMCs), collected at new diagnosis, from a patient treated with antithyroid drugs. Receptor source: a woman aged 25 to 45 with Graves disease.

The chain joins TRBV28 to TRBJ2-2; weak D call: TRBD2 (5 bases). Trimming removed 6 bases from V and 6 bases from J, with 11 bases in between. This CDR3 comprises 13 residues. The V gene's germline CDR1 is MDHEN and CDR2 SYDVKM. The CDR3: CASSITSSGELFF. The CDR3 DNA sequence: TGTGCCAGCAGCATTACTAGTTCCGGGGAGCTGTTTTTT.

This clonotype was seen many times. V gene TRBV7-9 combines with J gene TRBJ1-4, with 8 bases lining up with TRBD1. There are 19 residues in the CDR3. Losses at the gene ends were 4 bases for V and 7 bases for J; bases not matched to a gene: 20. Germline values: CDR1 SEHNR, CDR2 FQNEAQ (reference sequence). The DNA for the CDR3 is TGTGCCAGCAGCTCCACTCCGGGACAGGTAGTTGTCGCGCGTGAAAAACTGTTTTTT. Protein product: CASSSTPGQVVVAREKLFF.

V gene TRBV7-9 combines with J gene TRBJ2-1, with D hard to call. Trimming removed 2 bases from V and 7 bases from J, with 9 bases in between. This CDR3 has 13 residues. In germline, CDR1 is SEHNR, CDR2 FQNEAQ (reference sequence). The CDR3 DNA is TGTGCCAGCAGCTTAATTTTGGGGAATGAGCAGTTCTTC. Translating gives CASSLILGNEQFF.

This clonotype turned up a few times. The V call is TRBV5-6, the J call TRBJ2-2; TRBD2 agrees at 11 bases. Germline V gene data show CDR1 as SGHDT and CDR2 as YYEEEE. V lost 4 bases, J lost 6 bases, and 8 bases stayed unmatched. CDR3 length: 16 residues. The CDR3 DNA reads TGTGCCAGCAGCCTCATAGCGGGAGGGCCAGCCGGGGAGCTGTTTTTT. Translating it yields CASSLIAGGPAGELFF.

Concerning this clonotype itself: A clone one base away is much larger, so this may be a read error. The V call is TRBV27, the J call TRBJ1-4; tentatively, D is TRBD1 (5 bases). The CDR3 sequence is 17 residues long. With 5 bases removed from V and 1 base from J, the gap between germline ends came to 17 bases. Germline V gives CDR1 MNHEY, CDR2 SMNVEV (reference sequence). The CDR3 here is CASSPRPQGVTNEKLFF. The DNA for the CDR3 is TGTGCCAGCAGTCCTCGGCCCCAGGGTGTAACTAATGAAAAACTGTTTTTT.

Only a few counts were recorded for this clonotype. Here the CDR3 reads CASRDRVQETQYF. In DNA, the CDR3 is TGTGCCAGCAGAGACAGGGTCCAAGAGACCCAGTACTTC. V and J are TRBV7-2 and TRBJ2-5; 7 bases line up with TRBD1. The germline V gene encodes CDR1 SGHTA and CDR2 FQGNSA. The CDR3 length is 13 residues. V lost 6 bases, J lost 1 base, and 2 bases stayed unmatched.

This clonotype was observed at least ten times. The genes are TRBV7-9 and TRBJ2-5; TRBD2 agrees at 7 bases. The CDR3 loop spans 16 amino acids. Germline trimming cut 3 bases from V and 2 bases from J; bases unmatched to any gene: 9. CDR1 is SEHNR and CDR2 is FQNEAQ in the germline V gene (reference sequence). CDR3: CASSFRPGLGQETQYF. As DNA, the CDR3 is TGTGCCAGCAGCTTTAGGCCCGGACTAGGACAAGAGACCCAGTACTTC. The full variable domain, with the rest looked up from reference TRBV7-9 and TRBJ2-5, is DTGVSQNPRHKITKRGQNVTFRCDPISEHNRLYWYRQTLGQGPEFLTYFQNEAQLEKSRLLSDRFSAERPKGSFSTLEIQRTEQGDSAMYLCASSFRPGLGQETQYFGPGTRLLVL.

This rearrangement joins TRBV20-1 to TRBJ1-1; 8 positions agree with TRBD1. Per the germline V gene, CDR1 is DFQATT and CDR2 is SNEGSKA (reference sequence). The CDR3 runs to 12 residues. CDR3 nucleotides: TGCAGGACGGGACAGGTGAACACTGAAGCTTTCTTT. Amino acids: CRTGQVNTEAFF.

This clonotype has ten or more counts. The chain has TRBV7-2 and TRBJ2-4; possibly TRBD2 for D (5 bases). The germline V and J ends were trimmed by 1 base and 5 bases, with 12 bases remaining between them. This CDR3 region has 15 residues. CDR1 is SGHTA and CDR2 is FQGNSA in the germline V gene. Here the CDR3 reads CASSLVGSFENIQYF. The CDR3, as DNA: TGTGCCAGCAGCTTAGTGGGGAGCTTTGAAAACATTCAGTACTTC. Combining the CDR3 with reference TRBV7-2 and TRBJ2-4 gives the whole variable domain GAGVSQSPSNKVTEKGKDVELRCDPISGHTALYWYRQSLGQGLEFLIYFQGNSAPDKSGLPSDRFSAERTGGSVSTLTIQRTQQEDSAVYLCASSLVGSFENIQYFGAGTRLSVL.

This clonotype was counted ten times or more. The rearrangement joins TRBV29-1 to TRBJ2-3; TRBD2 aligns across 7 bases. Germline values: CDR1 SQVTM, CDR2 ANQGSEA. After removal of 7 bases from V and 0 bases from J, the junction contained 7 bases not matched to a gene. The CDR3 runs 14 residues. CDR3 bases: TGCAGCGCGGAGCGGGACTCCAGCACAGATACGCAGTATTTT. The encoded protein is CSAERDSSTDTQYF.

The chain uses TRBV20-1 and TRBJ2-1; tentatively, D is TRBD1 (5 bases). CDR1 is DFQATT and CDR2 is SNEGSKA in the germline V gene (reference sequence). Trimming removed 5 bases from V and 0 bases from J, with 8 bases in between. This CDR3 has 13 residues. CDR3 protein: CSAGASSYNEQFF. The CDR3 bases are TGCAGTGCTGGGGCCAGCTCCTACAATGAGCAGTTCTTC.

In this sample, this clonotype turned up many times. The chain recombines TRBV20-1 with TRBJ1-1; D uncertain. V dropped 2 bases and J dropped 0 bases, with 7 bases sitting between them. Germline CDR1 DFQATT, CDR2 SNEGSKA (reference sequence). CDR3 size: 13 residues. CDR3 protein: CSARSRMNTEAFF. In DNA, the CDR3 is TGCAGTGCTAGAAGCAGGATGAACACTGAAGCTTTCTTT.

The chain couples TRBV14 to TRBJ1-2; D gene unclear. The CDR3 spans 12 residues. V was trimmed by 2 bases and J by 6 bases, leaving 7 bases between them. The germline V gene encodes CDR1 SGHDN and CDR2 FVKESK. CDR3 protein: CASSQMGNGYTF. In DNA form, the CDR3 reads TGTGCCAGCAGCCAAATGGGGAATGGCTACACCTTC.

The chain links TRBV3-1 to TRBJ2-7, with D perhaps given as TRBD1 or TRBD2 (5 bases each). Germline values: CDR1 LGHDT, CDR2 YNNKEL (reference sequence). V was pared by 0 bases and J by 5 bases, with 17 bases between. The length of the CDR3 is 16 residues. CDR3 region: CASSQDWDGIGDEQYF. Here the CDR3 DNA reads TGTGCCAGCAGCCAAGATTGGGACGGGATAGGCGACGAGCAGTACTTC.

This clonotype was counted at least ten times. J is TRBJ2-1 and V is TRBV20-1; D is perhaps TRBD1 (6 bases). The CDR3 loop spans 16 amino acids. V was clipped by 1 base and J by 0 bases, with 13 bases between them. The V gene's germline CDR1 is DFQATT and CDR2 SNEGSKA (reference sequence). Written as DNA, the CDR3 is TGCAGTGCTAGAGGGGCCACAGGGAGCTCCTACAATGAGCAGTTCTTC. Protein sequence: CSARGATGSSYNEQFF.

This clonotype was seen repeatedly, ten times or more. CDR3 DNA: TGTGCCACCAGCAGAGATTTAGCGGTGGCGCACGAGCAGTACTTC. Its protein is CATSRDLAVAHEQYF. This chain uses TRBV15 with TRBJ2-7, with D perhaps TRBD2 (6 bases). The germline CDR1 and CDR2 sequences are LNHNV and YYDKDF (reference sequence). The CDR3 sequence is 15 residues long. V lost 0 bases, J lost 5 bases, and 14 bases lay in between.

The table lists this clonotype with a few counts. This sequence joins TRBV9 and TRBJ1-2; D remains ambiguous. The CDR3 is 15 residues long. Trimming removed 0 bases at V and 0 bases at J, with 9 bases between. Germline assignment: CDR1 SGDLS and CDR2 YYNGEE. CDR3: CASSVAPGPNYGYTF. CDR3 DNA: TGTGCCAGCAGCGTAGCCCCGGGCCCTAACTATGGCTACACCTTC.

This clonotype has only a few counts. A much larger clone sits a single nucleotide away, making a read error possible. The CDR3 end shows no conserved phenylalanine or tryptophan, and so a read error is likely. The chain uses TRBV28 and TRBJ2-7, with 7 positions matching TRBD2. CDR1 MDHEN and CDR2 SYDVKM come from the germline V gene. There are 14 residues in the CDR3. The junction had 4 bases not matched to a gene; V was cut back by 4 bases and J by 1 base. The DNA of the CDR3 is TGTGCCAGCAGTTCCCAGCGGGGATCCTACGAGCAGTACCTC. Translated: CASSSQRGSYEQYL.

The chain links TRBV19 to TRBJ1-5, with D unclear. CDR1 and CDR2 (germline): LNHDA, SQIVND (reference sequence). The CDR3 totals 12 residues. V shed 9 bases and J shed 3 bases, with 9 bases lying between them. The CDR3 nucleotides are TGTGCCAGCCTTGGGCTCAATCAGCCCCAGCATTTT. Its translation is CASLGLNQPQHF.

This clonotype was counted only a few times. This sequence may be a read error, since a much larger clone differs from it by one base. The chain combines TRBV30 with TRBJ2-2; 9 positions agree with TRBD2. CDR3 length: 17 amino acids. With 2 bases clipped from V and 1 base from J, the junction kept 8 bases outside the gene matches. CDR1 and CDR2 from the germline V gene are GTSNPN and SVGIG (reference sequence). CDR3 coding DNA: TGTGCCTGGAGTCGTTCAGCGGGAGGCATGAACACCGGGGAGCTGTTTTTT. It codes for CAWSRSAGGMNTGELFF. Supplemented by reference TRBV30 and TRBJ2-2, the full variable domain reads SQTIHQWPATLVQPVGSPLSLECTVEGTSNPNLYWYRQAAGRGLQLLFYSVGIGQISSEVPQNLSASRPQDRQFILSSKKLLLSDSGFYLCAWSRSAGGMNTGELFFGEGSRLTVL.